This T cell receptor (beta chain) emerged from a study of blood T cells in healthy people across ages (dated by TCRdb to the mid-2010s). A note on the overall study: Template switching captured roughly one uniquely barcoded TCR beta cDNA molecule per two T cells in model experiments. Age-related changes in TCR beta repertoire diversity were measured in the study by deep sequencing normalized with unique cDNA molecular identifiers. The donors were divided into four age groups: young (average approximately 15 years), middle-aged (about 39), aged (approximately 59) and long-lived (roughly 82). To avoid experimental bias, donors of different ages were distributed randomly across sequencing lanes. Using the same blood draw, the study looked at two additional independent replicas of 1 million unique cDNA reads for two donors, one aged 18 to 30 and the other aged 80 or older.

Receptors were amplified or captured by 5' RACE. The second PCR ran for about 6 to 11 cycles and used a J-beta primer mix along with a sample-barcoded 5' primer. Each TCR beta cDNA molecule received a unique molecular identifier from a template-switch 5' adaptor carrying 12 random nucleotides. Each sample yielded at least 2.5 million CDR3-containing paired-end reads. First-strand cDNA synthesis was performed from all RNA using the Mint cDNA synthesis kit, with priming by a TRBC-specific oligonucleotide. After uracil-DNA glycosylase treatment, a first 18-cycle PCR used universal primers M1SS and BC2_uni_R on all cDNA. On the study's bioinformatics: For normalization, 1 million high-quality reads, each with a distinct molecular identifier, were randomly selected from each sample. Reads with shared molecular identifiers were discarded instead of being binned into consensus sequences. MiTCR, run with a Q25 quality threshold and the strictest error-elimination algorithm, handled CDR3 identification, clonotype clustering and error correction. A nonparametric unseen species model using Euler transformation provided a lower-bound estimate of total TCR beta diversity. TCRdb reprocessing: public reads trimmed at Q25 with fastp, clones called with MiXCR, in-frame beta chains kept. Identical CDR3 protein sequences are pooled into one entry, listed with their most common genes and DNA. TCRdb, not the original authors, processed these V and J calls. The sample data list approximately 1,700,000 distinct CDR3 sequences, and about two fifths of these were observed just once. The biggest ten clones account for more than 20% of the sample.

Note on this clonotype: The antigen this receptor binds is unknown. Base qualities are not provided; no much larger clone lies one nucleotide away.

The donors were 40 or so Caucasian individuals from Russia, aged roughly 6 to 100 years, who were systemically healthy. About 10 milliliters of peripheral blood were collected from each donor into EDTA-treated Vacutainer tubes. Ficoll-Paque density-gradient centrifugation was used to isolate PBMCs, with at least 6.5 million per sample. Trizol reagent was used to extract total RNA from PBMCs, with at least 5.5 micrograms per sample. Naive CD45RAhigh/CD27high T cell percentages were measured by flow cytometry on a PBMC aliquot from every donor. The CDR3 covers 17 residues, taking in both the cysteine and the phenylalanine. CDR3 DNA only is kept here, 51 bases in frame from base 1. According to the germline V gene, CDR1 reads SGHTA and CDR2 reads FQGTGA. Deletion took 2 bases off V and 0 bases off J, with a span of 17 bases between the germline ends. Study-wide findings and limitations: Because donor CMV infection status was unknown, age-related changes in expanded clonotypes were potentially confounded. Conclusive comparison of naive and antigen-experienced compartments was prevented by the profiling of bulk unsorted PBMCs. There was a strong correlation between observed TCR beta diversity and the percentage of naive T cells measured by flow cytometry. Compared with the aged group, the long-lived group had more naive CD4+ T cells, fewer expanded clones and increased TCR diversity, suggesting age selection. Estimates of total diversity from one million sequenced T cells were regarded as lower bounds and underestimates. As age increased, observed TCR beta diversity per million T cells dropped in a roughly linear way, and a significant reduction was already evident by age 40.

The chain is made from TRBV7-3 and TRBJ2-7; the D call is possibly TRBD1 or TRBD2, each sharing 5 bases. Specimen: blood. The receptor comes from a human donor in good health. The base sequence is TGTGCCAGCAGCTTATACTCCAGCTGGGACGTCTCCTACGAGCAGTACTTC. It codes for CASSLYSSWDVSYEQYF.